This T cell receptor (beta chain) was sequenced in a study of T-cell reconstitution after alpha-beta-depleted transplantation in children. Unique molecular identifiers were used to barcode this TCRbeta library. TCRdb processed the PCR reads anew with MiXCR; each CDR3 protein has one entry. The sample lists hundreds of thousands of distinct CDR3 sequences; about 31% were seen once. This clonotype was obtained from a human donor who donated a stem cell graft to a child with aplastic anemia. Sequencing was performed on PBMCs from the stem cell graft donor, taken from the stem cell graft.

This chain's CDR3 is CSARSGRGTGANVLTF. For the CDR3, the DNA is TGCAGTGCTAGGTCGGGCCGGGGGACTGGGGCCAACGTCCTGACTTTC. This chain joins TRBV20-1 and TRBJ2-6, with D possibly TRBD2 on 6 matching bases. CDR1 DFQATT and CDR2 SNEGSKA come from the germline V gene (reference sequence). This CDR3 region has 16 residues. Trimming shortened V by 3 bases and J by 2 bases, and 14 bases separated the two germline ends.